This TCR beta chain was sequenced in a study of shared clonotypes between healthy human individuals. As concerns this clone: Its specificity is not known.

CDR1 and CDR2 from the germline V gene are MNHNY and SVGAGI (reference sequence). After removal of 6 bases from V and 3 bases from J, the junction contained 7 bases not matched to a gene. CDR3 size: 16 residues. Overall study findings and caveats: Incompleteness in sorted-subset sequencing, despite large depth, was shown by rarefaction. Clonotypes shared by all four sorted-subset donors had higher generation probabilities than non-shared clonotypes. Measured sharing among donors was expected to vary with sequencing depth.

This table comes from immunoSEQ multiplex PCR, and its TCRdb copy is limited to in-frame clones, with some not included. Here the sample spans about 2 million clones, over 85% being singletons. This sequence was found in a man aged 18 to 30 in good health. The V and J genes are TRBV6-6 and TRBJ2-3; 12 bases line up with TRBD2. Sequenced sample: naive CD4+ T cells sorted from blood. As to subset: CD45RA+ positively selected. CDR3 nucleotides: TGTGCCAGCAGCCTACTAGCGGGAGGTTCTACAGATACGCAGTATTTT. Translating gives CASSLLAGGSTDTQYF.